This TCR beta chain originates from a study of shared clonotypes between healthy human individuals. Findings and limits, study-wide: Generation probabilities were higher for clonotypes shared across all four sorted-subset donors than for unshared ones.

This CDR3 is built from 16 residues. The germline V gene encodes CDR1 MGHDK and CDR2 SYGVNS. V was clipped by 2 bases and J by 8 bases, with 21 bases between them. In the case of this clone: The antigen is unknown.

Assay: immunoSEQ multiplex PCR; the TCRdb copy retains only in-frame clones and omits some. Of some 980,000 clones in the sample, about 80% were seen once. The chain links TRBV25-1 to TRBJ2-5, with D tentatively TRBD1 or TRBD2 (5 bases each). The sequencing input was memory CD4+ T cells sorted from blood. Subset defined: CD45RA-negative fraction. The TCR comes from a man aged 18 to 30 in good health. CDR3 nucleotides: TGTGCCAGCAGTGAAGGGGCGTTGATCTCGGGGAAAACCCAGTACTTC. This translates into CASSEGALISGKTQYF. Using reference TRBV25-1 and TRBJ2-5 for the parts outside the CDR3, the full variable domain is EADIYQTPRYLVIGTGKKITLECSQTMGHDKMYWYQQDPGMELHLIHYSYGVNSTEKGDLSSESTVSRIRTEHFPLTLESARPSHTSQYLCASSEGALISGKTQYFGPGTRLLVL.